The entry that follows covers one T cell receptor beta chain sequence. As yet, its antigen is unknown. The CDR3 is made up of 18 amino acids. Germline V gene data show CDR1 as SGHVS and CDR2 as FQNEAQ. V lost 5 bases to trimming and J lost 3 bases; unmatched junction nucleotides: 11. The data were taken from a study of T cell responses to AZD1222 COVID-19 vaccine. Study-wide findings and caveats: A mostly white British donor set with more females was recruited, and clonal diversity was possibly underestimated.

The table came from immunoSEQ multiplex PCR; TCRdb's copy has only in-frame clones and leaves some out. Among about 75,000 clones listed, 88% were seen once. The chain uses TRBV7-8 and TRBJ1-5; 12 bases are shared with TRBD1. The clonotype was recovered from an adult who received the MenACWY meningococcal vaccine as a control. Sequencing was performed on peripheral blood, taken 28 days after the second dose of the MenACWY control vaccine. The CDR3, as DNA: TGTGCCAGCAGCCAAGGGACAGGGGGCCTCTCAATCAATCAGCCCCAGCATTTT. As protein: CASSQGTGGLSINQPQHF.